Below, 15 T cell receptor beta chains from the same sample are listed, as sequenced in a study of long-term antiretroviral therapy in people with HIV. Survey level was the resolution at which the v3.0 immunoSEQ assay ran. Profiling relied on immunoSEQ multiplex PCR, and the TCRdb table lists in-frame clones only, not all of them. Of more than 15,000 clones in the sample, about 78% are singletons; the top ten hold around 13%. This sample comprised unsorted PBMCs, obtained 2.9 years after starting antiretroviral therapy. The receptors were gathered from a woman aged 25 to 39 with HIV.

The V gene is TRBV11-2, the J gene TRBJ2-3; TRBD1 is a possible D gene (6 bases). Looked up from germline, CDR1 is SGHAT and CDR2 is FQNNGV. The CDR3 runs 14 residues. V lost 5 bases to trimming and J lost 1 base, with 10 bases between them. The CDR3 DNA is TGTGCCAGCAGCGTAACAGGGCGCACAGATACGCAGTATTTT. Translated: CASSVTGRTDTQYF.

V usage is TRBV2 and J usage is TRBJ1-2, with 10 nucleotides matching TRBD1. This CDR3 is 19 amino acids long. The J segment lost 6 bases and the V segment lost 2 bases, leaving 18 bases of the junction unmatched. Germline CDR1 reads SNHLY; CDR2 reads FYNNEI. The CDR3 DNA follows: TGTGCCAGCAGTGAATGGTGGGGGCCTGACAGGGGGCGGGCGGATGGCTACACCTTC. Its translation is CASSEWWGPDRGRADGYTF.

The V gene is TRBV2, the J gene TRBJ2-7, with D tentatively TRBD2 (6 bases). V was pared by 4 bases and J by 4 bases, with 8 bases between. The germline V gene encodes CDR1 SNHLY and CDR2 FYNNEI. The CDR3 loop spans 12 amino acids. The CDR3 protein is CASSGSGYEQYV. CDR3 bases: TGTGCCAGCAGTGGTAGCGGATACGAGCAGTACGTC.

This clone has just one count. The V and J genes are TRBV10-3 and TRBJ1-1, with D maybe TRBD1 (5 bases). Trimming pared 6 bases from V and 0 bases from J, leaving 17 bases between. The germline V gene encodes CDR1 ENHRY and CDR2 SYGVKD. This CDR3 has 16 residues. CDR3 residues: CAIRPPGKVLNTEAFF. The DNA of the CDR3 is TGTGCCATCAGACCCCCAGGGAAGGTCCTGAACACTGAAGCTTTCTTT.

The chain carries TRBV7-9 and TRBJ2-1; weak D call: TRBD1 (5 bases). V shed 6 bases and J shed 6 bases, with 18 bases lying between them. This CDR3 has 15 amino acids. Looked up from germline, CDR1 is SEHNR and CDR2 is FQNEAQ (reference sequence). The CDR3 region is CASRSQGQWGNEQFF. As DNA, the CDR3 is TGTGCCAGCAGATCTCAGGGTCAATGGGGCAATGAGCAGTTCTTC.

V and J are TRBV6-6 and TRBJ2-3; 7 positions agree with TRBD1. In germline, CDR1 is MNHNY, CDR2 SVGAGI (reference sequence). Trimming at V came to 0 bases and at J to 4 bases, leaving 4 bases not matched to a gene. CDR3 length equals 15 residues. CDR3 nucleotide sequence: TGTGCCAGCAGTTACTCGACAGGGAACCCAGATACGCAGTATTTT. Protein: CASSYSTGNPDTQYF.

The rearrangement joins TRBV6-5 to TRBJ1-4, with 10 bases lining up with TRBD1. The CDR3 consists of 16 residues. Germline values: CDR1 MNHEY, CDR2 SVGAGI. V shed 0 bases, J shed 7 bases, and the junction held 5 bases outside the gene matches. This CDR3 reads CASSYSRTGGGEKLFF. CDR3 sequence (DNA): TGTGCCAGCAGTTACTCGAGGACAGGGGGTGGTGAAAAACTGTTTTTT.

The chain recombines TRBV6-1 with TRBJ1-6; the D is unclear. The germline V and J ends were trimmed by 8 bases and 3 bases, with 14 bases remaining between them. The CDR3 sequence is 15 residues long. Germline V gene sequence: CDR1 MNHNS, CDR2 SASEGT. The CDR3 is CASAGRAHYNSPLHF. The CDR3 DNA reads TGTGCCAGCGCAGGTCGGGCTCACTATAATTCACCCCTCCACTTT.

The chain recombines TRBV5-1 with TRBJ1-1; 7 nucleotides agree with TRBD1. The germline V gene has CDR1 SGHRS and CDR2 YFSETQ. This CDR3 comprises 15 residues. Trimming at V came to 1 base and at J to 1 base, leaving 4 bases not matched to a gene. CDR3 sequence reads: CASSLNTGANTEAFF. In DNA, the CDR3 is TGCGCCAGCAGCTTGAATACAGGGGCGAACACTGAAGCTTTCTTT.

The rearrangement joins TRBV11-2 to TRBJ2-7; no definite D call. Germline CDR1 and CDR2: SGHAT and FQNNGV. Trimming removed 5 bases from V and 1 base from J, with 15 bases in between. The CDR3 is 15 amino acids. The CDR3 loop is CASSDPARQSYEQYF. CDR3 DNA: TGTGCCAGCAGCGATCCGGCCCGACAATCCTACGAGCAGTACTTC.

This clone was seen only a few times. CDR3 sequence: CSVALYLEAFF. The CDR3 nucleotides are TGCAGCGTTGCCCTCTATTTGGAAGCTTTCTTT. The gene calls are TRBV29-1 and TRBJ1-1; unclear D gene. This CDR3 spans 11 amino acids. Trimming removed 4 bases at V and 8 bases at J, with 11 bases between. Germline V gene data show CDR1 as SQVTM and CDR2 as ANQGSEA. Full variable domain (rest looked up from reference TRBV29-1 and TRBJ1-1): SAVISQKPSRDICQRGTSLTIQCQVDSQVTMMFWYRQQPGQSLTLIATANQGSEATYESGFVIDKFPISRPNLTFSTLTVSNMSPEDSSIYLCSVALYLEAFFGQGTRLTVV.

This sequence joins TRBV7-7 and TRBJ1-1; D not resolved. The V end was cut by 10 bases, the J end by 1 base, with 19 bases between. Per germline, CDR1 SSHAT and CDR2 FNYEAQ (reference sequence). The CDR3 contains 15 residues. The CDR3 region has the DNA TGTGCCAACAAACAAATAACAGCCAAGAACACTGAAGCTTTCTTT. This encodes CANKQITAKNTEAFF.

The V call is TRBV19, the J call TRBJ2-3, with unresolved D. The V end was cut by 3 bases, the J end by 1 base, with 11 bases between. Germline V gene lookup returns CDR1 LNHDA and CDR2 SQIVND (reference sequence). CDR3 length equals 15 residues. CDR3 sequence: CASSIPGVGTDTQYF. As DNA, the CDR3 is TGTGCCAGTAGTATTCCCGGTGTGGGCACAGATACGCAGTATTTT. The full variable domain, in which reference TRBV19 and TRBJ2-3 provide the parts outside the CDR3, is DGGITQSPKYLFRKEGQNVTLSCEQNLNHDAMYWYRQDPGQGLRLIYYSQIVNDFQKGDIAEGYSVSREKKESFPLTVTSAQKNPTAFYLCASSIPGVGTDTQYFGPGTRLTVL.

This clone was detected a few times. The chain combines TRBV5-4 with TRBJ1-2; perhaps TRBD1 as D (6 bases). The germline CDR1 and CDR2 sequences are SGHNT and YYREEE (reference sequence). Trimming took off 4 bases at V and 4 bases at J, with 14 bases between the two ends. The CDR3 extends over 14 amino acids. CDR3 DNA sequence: TGTGCCAGCAGCCTGACAGGTAGCTTCTATGGCTACACCTTC. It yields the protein CASSLTGSFYGYTF.

CDR3 loop: CASSFPGPSNTGELFF. As DNA, the CDR3 is TGTGCCAGCAGCTTTCCGGGACCGTCGAACACCGGGGAGCTGTTTTTT. The chain employs TRBV5-4 and TRBJ2-2; D may correspond to TRBD1 or TRBD2 (5 bases each). Germline CDR1 reads SGHNT; CDR2 reads YYREEE (reference sequence). The CDR3 contains 16 residues. Between the trimmed V and J ends, which lost 2 bases and 0 bases, there was a span of 11 bases.